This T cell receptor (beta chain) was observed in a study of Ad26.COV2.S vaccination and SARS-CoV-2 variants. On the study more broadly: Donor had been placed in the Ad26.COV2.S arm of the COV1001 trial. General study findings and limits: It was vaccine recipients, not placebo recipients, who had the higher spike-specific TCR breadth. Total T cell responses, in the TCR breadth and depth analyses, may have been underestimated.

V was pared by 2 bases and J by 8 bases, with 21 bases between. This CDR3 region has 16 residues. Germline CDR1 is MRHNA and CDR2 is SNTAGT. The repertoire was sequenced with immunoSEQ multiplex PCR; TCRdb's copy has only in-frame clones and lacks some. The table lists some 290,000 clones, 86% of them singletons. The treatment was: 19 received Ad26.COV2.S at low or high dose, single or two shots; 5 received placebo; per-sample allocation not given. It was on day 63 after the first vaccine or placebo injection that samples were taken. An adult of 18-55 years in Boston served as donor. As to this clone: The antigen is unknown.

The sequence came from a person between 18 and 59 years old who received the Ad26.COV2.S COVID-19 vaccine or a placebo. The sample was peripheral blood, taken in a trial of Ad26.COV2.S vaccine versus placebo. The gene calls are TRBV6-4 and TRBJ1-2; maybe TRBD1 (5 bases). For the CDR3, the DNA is TGTGCCAGCAGTGACCTTATAGCGGCGGGGGAGATAGGCTACACCTTC. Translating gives CASSDLIAAGEIGYTF.